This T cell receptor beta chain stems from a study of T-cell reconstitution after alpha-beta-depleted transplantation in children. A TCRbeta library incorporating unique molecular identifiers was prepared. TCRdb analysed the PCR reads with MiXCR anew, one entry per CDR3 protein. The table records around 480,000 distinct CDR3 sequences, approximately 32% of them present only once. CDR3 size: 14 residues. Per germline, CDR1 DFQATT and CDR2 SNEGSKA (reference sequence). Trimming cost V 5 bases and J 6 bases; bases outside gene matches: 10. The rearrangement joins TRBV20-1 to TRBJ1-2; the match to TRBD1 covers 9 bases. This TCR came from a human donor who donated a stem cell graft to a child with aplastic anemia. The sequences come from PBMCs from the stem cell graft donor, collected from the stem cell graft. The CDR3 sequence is CSAEGSGTGNGYTF. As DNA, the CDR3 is TGCAGTGCTGAGGGTTCCGGGACAGGGAATGGCTACACCTTC.